These T cell receptor beta chains were read from a single sample in a study of blood T cell repertoires in COVID-19. The assay was immunoSEQ multiplex PCR, and TCRdb's table has in-frame clones only and misses some. The sample shows under 130,000 clones, 80% to 90% of them seen only once. Sequenced: peripheral blood. Receptor source: a woman of 80 years or more with acute or convalescent COVID-19. Each CDR3 is given with its conserved first and last residue. D genes are given only for firm matches. The size field is filled for only some rows; it gives once, few, many or a size class.

clone size: .
V gene: TRBV4-1
D gene: TRBD2
J gene: TRBJ2-1
CDR3 DNA: TGCGCCAGCAGTTACAAAGGGGCTAGCGGGTACAATGAGCAGTTCTTC
CDR3 protein: CASSYKGASGYNEQFF

clone size: .
V gene: TRBV7-8
D gene: .
J gene: TRBJ1-3
CDR3 DNA: TGTGCCAGCAGCTTAGGAACGGGTGGAAACACCATATATTTT
CDR3 protein: CASSLGTGGNTIYF

clone size: .
V gene: TRBV7-2
D gene: .
J gene: TRBJ2-3
CDR3 DNA: TGTGCCAGCAGCAAGAGGAGGCCAGATACGCAGTATTTT
CDR3 protein: CASSKRRPDTQYF

clone size: .
V gene: TRBV12-2
D gene: .
J gene: TRBJ2-2
CDR3 DNA: TGTGCAAGTCGCTTAGTTGAGACAGGAACTACCGGGGAGCTGTTTTTT
CDR3 protein: CASRLVETGTTGELFF

clone size: .
V gene: TRBV28
D gene: TRBD1
J gene: TRBJ1-2
CDR3 DNA: TGTGCCAGCAGCTTTCCCCCCGGACAGGGTAACTATGGCTACACCTTC
CDR3 protein: CASSFPPGQGNYGYTF

clone size: .
V gene: TRBV5-4
D gene: TRBD2
J gene: TRBJ2-3
CDR3 DNA: TGTGCCAGCAGCTCACGGACTAGCGGGACTCCCACAGATACGCAGTATTTT
CDR3 protein: CASSSRTSGTPTDTQYF

clone size: .
V gene: TRBV5-6
D gene: TRBD1
J gene: TRBJ2-7
CDR3 DNA: TGTGCCAGCAGGTTCGTAGGGACAGGAGTCGGCGAGCAGTACTTC
CDR3 protein: CASRFVGTGVGEQYF

clone size: .
V gene: TRBV4-2
D gene: .
J gene: TRBJ2-1
CDR3 DNA: TGTGCCAGCAGCATTCGACAGGCCACTACCGATGAGCAGTTCTTC
CDR3 protein: CASSIRQATTDEQFF

clone size: .
V gene: TRBV27
D gene: .
J gene: TRBJ1-4
CDR3 DNA: TGTGCCAGCCGGGGTTCGGCTAATGAAAAACTGTTTTTT
CDR3 protein: CASRGSANEKLFF

clone size: .
V gene: TRBV29-1
D gene: .
J gene: TRBJ1-1
CDR3 DNA: TGCAGCGTTTTCTTGAACACTGAAGCTTTCTTT
CDR3 protein: CSVFLNTEAFF

clone size: .
V gene: TRBV4-1
D gene: .
J gene: TRBJ1-6
CDR3 DNA: TGCGCCAGCAGCCCCCTGGGGGCCCCGAATTCACCCCTCCACTTT
CDR3 protein: CASSPLGAPNSPLHF

clone size: .
V gene: TRBV24-1
D gene: TRBD2
J gene: TRBJ2-1
CDR3 DNA: TGTGCCACCAGTGACCCAGGACTAGCGGGGTTCCCCAATGAGCAGTTCTTC
CDR3 protein: CATSDPGLAGFPNEQFF

clone size: .
V gene: TRBV13
D gene: .
J gene: TRBJ2-7
CDR3 DNA: TGTGCCAGCAGCTTAGAATTAGATTCGGGCGAGCAGTACTTC
CDR3 protein: CASSLELDSGEQYF

clone size: .
V gene: TRBV29-1
D gene: TRBD1
J gene: TRBJ2-5
CDR3 DNA: TGCAGCGTTGAAGAACCGGGACAGGGTTTGGAGACCCAGTACTTC
CDR3 protein: CSVEEPGQGLETQYF

clone size: once
V gene: TRBV6-2/TRBV6-3
D gene: TRBD2
J gene: TRBJ2-1
CDR3 DNA: TGTGCCAGCAGCACATTAGCGGGGGAGCAGTTCTTC
CDR3 protein: CASSTLAGEQFF

clone size: .
V gene: TRBV10-3
D gene: .
J gene: TRBJ1-2
CDR3 DNA: TGTGCCATCAGTGAGAACACAGGTGGTGGCTACACCTTC
CDR3 protein: CAISENTGGGYTF

clone size: .
V gene: TRBV7-8
D gene: .
J gene: TRBJ2-2
CDR3 DNA: TGTGCCAGCAGCTTGGGGGGATCCGGGGAGCTGTTTTTT
CDR3 protein: CASSLGGSGELFF

clone size: .
V gene: TRBV27
D gene: .
J gene: TRBJ2-3
CDR3 DNA: TGTGCCAGCAGTCCGGCGGGTGATACGCAGTATTTT
CDR3 protein: CASSPAGDTQYF

clone size: .
V gene: TRBV11-2
D gene: .
J gene: TRBJ2-7
CDR3 DNA: TGTGCCAGCAGCCGGCGACGGACTATAACCTACGAGCAGTACTTC
CDR3 protein: CASSRRRTITYEQYF

clone size: .
V gene: TRBV24-1
D gene: .
J gene: TRBJ1-1
CDR3 DNA: TGTGCCACCAGGGGGAGGGACACTGAAGCTTTCTTT
CDR3 protein: CATRGRDTEAFF

clone size: .
V gene: TRBV7-3
D gene: TRBD1
J gene: TRBJ2-1
CDR3 DNA: TGTGCCAGCAGCCTTGGGACAGGGAATGAGCAGTTCTTC
CDR3 protein: CASSLGTGNEQFF

clone size: .
V gene: TRBV28
D gene: TRBD2
J gene: TRBJ2-2
CDR3 DNA: TGTGCCAGCTACCGGACTAGCGGTAACACCGGGGAGCTGTTTTTT
CDR3 protein: CASYRTSGNTGELFF

clone size: once
V gene: TRBV10-2
D gene: .
J gene: TRBJ1-1
CDR3 DNA: TGCGCCAGCAGTTCCGAACAGAACACTGAAGCTTTCTTT
CDR3 protein: CASSSEQNTEAFF

clone size: .
V gene: TRBV15
D gene: .
J gene: TRBJ1-4
CDR3 DNA: TGTGCCACCAGCAGAGGAGGGGGTGTTTCTAATGAAAAACTGTTTTTT
CDR3 protein: CATSRGGGVSNEKLFF

clone size: .
V gene: TRBV4-1
D gene: .
J gene: TRBJ1-1
CDR3 DNA: TGCGCCAGCAGCCTAGTACAGCAGGTTACTGAAGCTTTCTTT
CDR3 protein: CASSLVQQVTEAFF

clone size: .
V gene: TRBV5-4
D gene: TRBD2
J gene: TRBJ2-1
CDR3 DNA: TGTGCCACCCGTAGCGGGGGCGTCACTTGGAATGAGCAGTTCTTC
CDR3 protein: CATRSGGVTWNEQFF

clone size: .
V gene: TRBV7-2
D gene: .
J gene: TRBJ1-5
CDR3 DNA: TGTGCCAGCAGCTTAGTTGTCGTTAGCAATCAGCCCCAGCATTTT
CDR3 protein: CASSLVVVSNQPQHF

clone size: .
V gene: TRBV18
D gene: .
J gene: TRBJ1-2
CDR3 DNA: TGTGCCAGCTCACCAGTCGCCCCTGCGGATGGCTACACCTTC
CDR3 protein: CASSPVAPADGYTF

clone size: .
V gene: TRBV18
D gene: .
J gene: TRBJ1-2
CDR3 DNA: TGTGCCAGCTCACCAATCGGCTATGGCTACACCTTC
CDR3 protein: CASSPIGYGYTF

clone size: .
V gene: TRBV6-5
D gene: .
J gene: TRBJ2-7
CDR3 DNA: TGTGCCAGCACCTACGTAAGTGGGAGATCGGACGAGCAGTACTTC
CDR3 protein: CASTYVSGRSDEQYF

clone size: .
V gene: TRBV6-7
D gene: TRBD2
J gene: TRBJ2-1
CDR3 DNA: TGTGCCAGCAGTTTACGACTAGCGGGGGGGCCGTCTCTTGAGCAGTTCTTC
CDR3 protein: CASSLRLAGGPSLEQFF

clone size: .
V gene: TRBV18
D gene: .
J gene: TRBJ2-7
CDR3 DNA: TGTGCCAGCTCACCACCGGGCCTAATCTACGAGCAGTACTTC
CDR3 protein: CASSPPGLIYEQYF

clone size: .
V gene: TRBV28
D gene: TRBD1
J gene: TRBJ2-7
CDR3 DNA: TGTGCCAGCAGTTTGTTCACAGGGGGCTCCTACGAGCAGTACTTC
CDR3 protein: CASSLFTGGSYEQYF

clone size: .
V gene: TRBV18
D gene: .
J gene: TRBJ1-6
CDR3 DNA: TGTGCCAGCTCCCTCCGGCCACAGGGTAATTCACCCCTCCACTTT
CDR3 protein: CASSLRPQGNSPLHF

clone size: .
V gene: TRBV2
D gene: .
J gene: TRBJ1-2
CDR3 DNA: TGTGCCAGCAGTGAATGGACAGAAGGTGGCTACACCTTC
CDR3 protein: CASSEWTEGGYTF

clone size: .
V gene: TRBV11-2
D gene: .
J gene: TRBJ1-3
CDR3 DNA: TGTGCCAGCAGCCCTACGGGTACTCCTGGAAACACCATATATTTT
CDR3 protein: CASSPTGTPGNTIYF

clone size: .
V gene: TRBV30
D gene: .
J gene: TRBJ2-7
CDR3 DNA: TGTGCCTGGAGTCGCCAGGTGGGCGAGCAGTACTTC
CDR3 protein: CAWSRQVGEQYF

clone size: .
V gene: TRBV28
D gene: TRBD1
J gene: TRBJ1-4
CDR3 DNA: TGTGCCAGCAGCCTAGAGGCAGGGGGCGCTGCTAATGAAAAACTGTTTTTT
CDR3 protein: CASSLEAGGAANEKLFF

clone size: once
V gene: TRBV5-1
D gene: TRBD1
J gene: TRBJ1-2
CDR3 DNA: TGCGCCAGCAGCATTGGACAGGGAAGGAACTATGGCTACACCTTC
CDR3 protein: CASSIGQGRNYGYTF

clone size: .
V gene: TRBV5-1
D gene: TRBD1
J gene: TRBJ2-1
CDR3 DNA: TGCGCCAGCAGCCTACAGGGGGCGACTTGGGTGGATGAGCAGTTCTTC
CDR3 protein: CASSLQGATWVDEQFF

clone size: .
V gene: TRBV6-5
D gene: TRBD1
J gene: TRBJ2-7
CDR3 DNA: TGTGCCAGCAGTTATGGGACAGTGGGCTCCTACGAGCAGTACTTC
CDR3 protein: CASSYGTVGSYEQYF

clone size: .
V gene: TRBV2
D gene: TRBD1
J gene: TRBJ2-7
CDR3 DNA: TGTGCCAGCAGAGCCAGGACAGGGGGCCGGTACGAGCAGTACTTC
CDR3 protein: CASRARTGGRYEQYF

clone size: .
V gene: TRBV5-1
D gene: TRBD2
J gene: TRBJ2-1
CDR3 DNA: TGCGCCAGCAGCCCGGAACTAGCGGGGACATCTATTGAGCAGTTCTTC
CDR3 protein: CASSPELAGTSIEQFF

clone size: .
V gene: TRBV5-1
D gene: TRBD1
J gene: TRBJ1-2
CDR3 DNA: TGCGCCACTGCAAGGGACAGGACTGCTGGCTACACCTTC
CDR3 protein: CATARDRTAGYTF

clone size: .
V gene: TRBV10-3
D gene: .
J gene: TRBJ2-5
CDR3 DNA: TGTGCCATCAGTGAGTCGATCGGAGGAAAAGAGACCCAGTACTTC
CDR3 protein: CAISESIGGKETQYF

clone size: .
V gene: TRBV5-1
D gene: .
J gene: TRBJ1-1
CDR3 DNA: TGCGCCAGCAGCCTGGAGGGGATGAACACTGAAGCTTTCTTT
CDR3 protein: CASSLEGMNTEAFF

clone size: once
V gene: TRBV30
D gene: .
J gene: TRBJ1-2
CDR3 DNA: TGTGCCTGGAGCGCCCCCGGGGGGCAGCTGAGTGGCTACACCTTC
CDR3 protein: CAWSAPGGQLSGYTF

clone size: .
V gene: TRBV7-9
D gene: .
J gene: TRBJ1-3
CDR3 DNA: TGTGCCAGCAGCTCACGATACTCGGGAAACACCATATATTTT
CDR3 protein: CASSSRYSGNTIYF

clone size: .
V gene: TRBV5-6
D gene: TRBD1
J gene: TRBJ1-4
CDR3 DNA: TGTGCCAGCAGCTTGGCCGGTCGGCAGGGGGCGGTTAATGAAAAACTGTTTTTT
CDR3 protein: CASSLAGRQGAVNEKLFF

clone size: once
V gene: TRBV28
D gene: .
J gene: TRBJ2-2
CDR3 DNA: TGTGCCAGCAGATCGGGGACTTACAACACCGGGGAGCTGTTTTTT
CDR3 protein: CASRSGTYNTGELFF

clone size: once
V gene: TRBV5-1
D gene: .
J gene: TRBJ1-1
CDR3 DNA: TGCGCCAGCAGGGCTCAGGGTGTCTCTGAAGCTTTCTTT
CDR3 protein: CASRAQGVSEAFF

clone size: once
V gene: TRBV4-1
D gene: .
J gene: TRBJ2-7
CDR3 DNA: TGCGCCAGCAGCCAAGACCCAGGGGCCGTAGACTACGAGCAGTACTTC
CDR3 protein: CASSQDPGAVDYEQYF

clone size: .
V gene: TRBV7-2
D gene: .
J gene: TRBJ1-6
CDR3 DNA: TGTGCCAGCAGCTCTCAACAGGGAGTTTATAATTCACCCCTCCACTTT
CDR3 protein: CASSSQQGVYNSPLHF

clone size: .
V gene: TRBV15
D gene: .
J gene: TRBJ1-6
CDR3 DNA: TGTGCCACCAGCAGAGATAGAACCGGACAGCCGTATAATTCACCCCTCCACTTT
CDR3 protein: CATSRDRTGQPYNSPLHF

clone size: .
V gene: TRBV18
D gene: .
J gene: TRBJ2-7
CDR3 DNA: TGTGCCAGCTCACCAAGGTTGGCAGCGCCCGACGAGCAGTACTTC
CDR3 protein: CASSPRLAAPDEQYF